This T cell receptor (beta chain) derives from a study of early T cells in non-severe SARS-CoV-2 infection. Via MiXCR, TCRdb re-called the 5' RACE reads, giving one row per CDR3 protein. This sample yields tens of thousands of distinct CDR3 sequences, of which over 10% are seen a single time; around 1.1% belongs to the top ten. This clonotype has only a few counts. The junction departs from germline at one end; a sequencing error may be responsible. Sequenced material: whole blood. This clonotype was sampled from an adult who was a healthcare worker with PCR-confirmed SARS-CoV-2 infection or an uninfected control (not recorded which).

The CDR3 region is CASSPTESSPLHF. The DNA for the CDR3 is TGTGCCAGCAGCCCCACCGAGAGTTCACCCCTCCATTTT. The rearrangement links TRBV7-2 to TRBJ1-6; D remains unclear. Germline CDR1 SGHTA, CDR2 FQGNSA. This CDR3 contains 13 residues. The full variable domain, with the rest looked up from reference TRBV7-2 and TRBJ1-6, is GAGVSQSPSNKVTEKGKDVELRCDPISGHTALYWYRQSLGQGLEFLIYFQGNSAPDKSGLPSDRFSAERTGGSVSTLTIQRTQQEDSAVYLCASSPTESSPLHFGNGTRLTVT.